These T cell receptor beta chains were read from a single sample in a study of blood T cell repertoires in COVID-19. TCRdb's table, derived via immunoSEQ multiplex PCR, lists solely in-frame clones and lacks some. The table lists about 210,000 clones, about 86% of them singletons. The sample was PBMCs or T cells enriched from blood (not recorded which). Receptors originate from a woman between 50 and 59 years old with acute COVID-19. CDR3s include the opening cysteine and the closing phenylalanine or tryptophan. D genes are given only for firm matches. For some rows the clone size is stated as once, few or many, or as a class when expanded; others skip it.

size: -; J: TRBJ2-7; V: TRBV3-1/TRBV3-2; D: TRBD2; CDR3: CASSLPDGLAEAYEQYF; DNA: TGTGCCAGCAGCCTCCCCGATGGACTAGCGGAAGCCTACGAGCAGTACTTC
size: -; J: TRBJ2-5; V: TRBV11-2; D: -; CDR3: CASSFQKETQYF; DNA: TGTGCCAGCAGCTTCCAAAAAGAGACCCAGTACTTC
size: -; J: TRBJ1-1; V: TRBV18; D: TRBD1; CDR3: CASSPQGAAFRTEAFF; DNA: TGTGCCAGCTCACCGCAGGGGGCCGCATTCCGCACTGAAGCTTTCTTT
size: once; J: TRBJ1-2; V: TRBV11-2; D: -; CDR3: CASSYNLLGDTTLGYGYTF; DNA: TGTGCCAGCAGTTACAACCTGTTAGGGGATACGACGCTAGGCTATGGCTACACCTTC
size: -; J: TRBJ1-2; V: TRBV7-2; D: TRBD1; CDR3: CASSLSSGTGGALGYTF; DNA: TGTGCCAGCAGCTTAAGTTCGGGGACAGGGGGCGCCTTGGGCTACACCTTC
size: -; J: TRBJ2-7; V: TRBV6-1; D: -; CDR3: CASSDQAGSYEQYF; DNA: TGTGCCAGCAGTGATCAAGCTGGGAGCTACGAGCAGTACTTC
size: -; J: TRBJ2-5; V: TRBV6-6; D: TRBD1; CDR3: CASNRDRVQETQYF; DNA: TGTGCCAGCAACAGGGACAGGGTCCAAGAGACCCAGTACTTC
size: -; J: TRBJ2-7; V: TRBV20-1; D: -; CDR3: CSARGGSKQYF; DNA: TGCAGTGCTAGAGGTGGGAGCAAGCAGTACTTC
size: -; J: TRBJ2-7; V: TRBV28; D: -; CDR3: CASSFVWSTGPYEQYF; DNA: TGTGCCAGCAGTTTCGTATGGTCAACTGGGCCCTACGAGCAGTACTTC
size: -; J: TRBJ2-7; V: TRBV3-1/TRBV3-2; D: TRBD1; CDR3: CASSHGQGVIREQYF; DNA: TGTGCCAGCAGCCATGGACAGGGGGTCATACGCGAGCAGTACTTC
size: -; J: TRBJ1-5; V: TRBV28; D: TRBD1; CDR3: CASSLAGTDNQPQHF; DNA: TGTGCCAGCAGTTTAGCCGGGACAGACAATCAGCCCCAGCATTTT
size: -; J: TRBJ1-4; V: TRBV7-8; D: -; CDR3: CASSSNSGTVSEKLFF; DNA: TGTGCCAGCAGCTCCAACTCCGGGACTGTCTCTGAAAAACTGTTTTTT
size: few; J: TRBJ2-2; V: TRBV10-2; D: TRBD2; CDR3: CASRRGAESTGELFF; DNA: TGCGCCAGCAGGCGGGGGGCGGAGAGCACCGGGGAGCTGTTTTTT
size: few; J: TRBJ1-2; V: TRBV4-3; D: -; CDR3: CASSQDFPGSKYGYTF; DNA: TGCGCCAGCAGCCAAGATTTCCCAGGATCTAAATACGGCTACACCTTC
size: -; J: TRBJ1-2; V: TRBV7-9; D: -; CDR3: CASSLTLGTLGYTF; DNA: TGTGCCAGCAGCCTTACCCTTGGGACTCTAGGCTACACCTTC
size: -; J: TRBJ2-7; V: TRBV5-1; D: -; CDR3: CASSLVGSQGAYEQYF; DNA: TGCGCCAGCAGCTTGGTAGGATCCCAAGGGGCCTACGAGCAGTACTTC
size: -; J: TRBJ2-2; V: TRBV25-1; D: TRBD2; CDR3: CASSERLAGANGELFF; DNA: TGTGCCAGCAGTGAAAGACTAGCGGGGGCAAACGGGGAGCTGTTTTTT
size: once; J: TRBJ2-5; V: TRBV7-9; D: TRBD2; CDR3: CASSLEGRGPTYF; DNA: TGTGCCAGCAGCTTAGAAGGGAGGGGCCCCACGTACTTC
size: -; J: TRBJ1-5; V: TRBV18; D: TRBD1; CDR3: CASSPGTANQPQHF; DNA: TGTGCCAGCTCACCAGGGACAGCTAATCAGCCCCAGCATTTT
size: -; J: TRBJ2-7; V: TRBV15; D: TRBD2; CDR3: CAVSGGRGYEQYF; DNA: TGTGCCGTGAGCGGGGGCAGGGGCTACGAGCAGTACTTC
size: -; J: TRBJ1-6; V: TRBV20-1; D: -; CDR3: CSASAGIGNSPLHF; DNA: TGCAGTGCTAGTGCCGGGATCGGTAATTCACCCCTCCACTTT
size: -; J: TRBJ2-1; V: TRBV7-3; D: TRBD2; CDR3: CASSLGAGGSYNEQFF; DNA: TGTGCCAGCAGCTTAGGAGCGGGAGGGTCCTACAATGAGCAGTTCTTC
size: few; J: TRBJ1-6; V: TRBV7-9; D: TRBD1; CDR3: CASSSGQGFYNSPLHF; DNA: TGTGCCAGCAGCTCGGGACAGGGGTTCTATAATTCACCCCTCCACTTT
size: -; J: TRBJ2-7; V: TRBV27; D: -; CDR3: CASSFGIVGAYEQYF; DNA: TGTGCCAGCAGTTTTGGTATTGTGGGAGCCTACGAGCAGTACTTC
size: -; J: TRBJ2-1; V: TRBV5-1; D: TRBD2; CDR3: CASSTSGSPYNEQFF; DNA: TGCGCCAGCAGTACCAGCGGGAGCCCCTACAATGAGCAGTTCTTC
size: -; J: TRBJ2-1; V: TRBV6-5; D: TRBD1; CDR3: CASIRDRAVKNEQFF; DNA: TGTGCCAGCATCCGAGACAGGGCAGTAAAGAATGAGCAGTTCTTC
size: few; J: TRBJ2-1; V: TRBV11-3; D: TRBD1; CDR3: CASRDTGGYLSSYNEQFF; DNA: TGTGCCAGCAGAGATACAGGGGGCTACCTCAGCTCCTACAATGAGCAGTTCTTC
size: -; J: TRBJ1-1; V: TRBV30; D: -; CDR3: CAWSYQPNTEAFF; DNA: TGTGCCTGGAGCTATCAACCGAACACTGAAGCTTTCTTT
size: -; J: TRBJ1-2; V: TRBV28; D: -; CDR3: CASSTLTPGNYGYTF; DNA: TGTGCCAGCAGCACCCTAACCCCAGGGAACTATGGCTACACCTTC
size: -; J: TRBJ2-5; V: TRBV6-2/TRBV6-3; D: -; CDR3: CASSQYPWRDQETQYF; DNA: TGTGCCAGCAGCCAGTATCCTTGGAGGGACCAAGAGACCCAGTACTTC
size: -; J: TRBJ1-1; V: TRBV7-7; D: -; CDR3: CASSRGETGFTEAFF; DNA: TGTGCCAGCAGCCGCGGAGAGACAGGATTCACTGAAGCTTTCTTT
size: -; J: TRBJ2-7; V: TRBV6-5; D: -; CDR3: CASSLNYQFGYEQYF; DNA: TGTGCCAGCAGTCTGAACTACCAGTTCGGCTACGAGCAGTACTTC
size: -; J: TRBJ2-3; V: TRBV7-9; D: TRBD2; CDR3: CASSHPAGGPSDTQYF; DNA: TGTGCCAGCAGCCACCCAGCGGGGGGGCCCTCAGATACGCAGTATTTT
size: -; J: TRBJ1-6; V: TRBV12-3/TRBV12-4; D: -; CDR3: CATRQGPSPLHF; DNA: TGTGCAACGCGGCAGGGGCCTTCACCCCTCCACTTT
size: -; J: TRBJ1-4; V: TRBV15; D: -; CDR3: CATSRDHNEKLFF; DNA: TGTGCCACCAGCAGAGACCATAATGAAAAACTGTTTTTT
size: -; J: TRBJ2-2; V: TRBV7-2; D: -; CDR3: CASSSRPSHTGELFF; DNA: TGTGCCAGCAGCTCGCGGCCGTCGCACACCGGGGAGCTGTTTTTT
size: once; J: TRBJ2-1; V: TRBV6-4; D: TRBD2; CDR3: CASSDSTSGSNEQFF; DNA: TGTGCCAGCAGTGATTCGACTAGCGGGAGCAATGAGCAGTTCTTC
size: -; J: TRBJ1-4; V: TRBV7-9; D: -; CDR3: CASSEGTANEKLFF; DNA: TGTGCCAGCAGCGAGGGGACTGCCAATGAAAAACTGTTTTTT
size: -; J: TRBJ2-7; V: TRBV5-3; D: -; CDR3: CARSFTHSYEQYF; DNA: TGTGCCAGAAGCTTTACTCACTCCTACGAGCAGTACTTC
size: -; J: TRBJ1-4; V: TRBV5-1; D: TRBD1; CDR3: CASSPTDREKLFF; DNA: TGCGCCAGCAGCCCGACGGACAGGGAAAAACTGTTTTTT
size: -; J: TRBJ2-1; V: TRBV7-8; D: -; CDR3: CASSLGRAGRRLYNEQFF; DNA: TGTGCCAGCAGCTTAGGTCGGGCAGGGAGGAGGTTATACAATGAGCAGTTCTTC
size: once; J: TRBJ2-7; V: TRBV11-2; D: TRBD1; CDR3: CASSLSGTGMYEQYF; DNA: TGTGCTAGCAGTCTTTCCGGGACAGGGATGTACGAGCAGTACTTC
size: -; J: TRBJ2-7; V: TRBV27; D: TRBD2; CDR3: CASGKQGGLAGIYEQYF; DNA: TGTGCCAGCGGGAAACAAGGTGGACTAGCGGGGATCTACGAGCAGTACTTC
size: few; J: TRBJ2-3; V: TRBV7-9; D: -; CDR3: CASSQGSGVTDTQYF; DNA: TGTGCCAGCAGCCAGGGTTCGGGAGTCACAGATACGCAGTATTTT
size: -; J: TRBJ2-7; V: TRBV28; D: TRBD2; CDR3: CASSLWTSGSHEQYF; DNA: TGTGCCAGCAGTTTATGGACTAGCGGGAGTCACGAGCAGTACTTC
size: -; J: TRBJ2-1; V: TRBV11-1; D: -; CDR3: CASSLGGFPLAEQFF; DNA: TGTGCCAGCAGCTTAGGAGGGTTCCCCCTCGCTGAGCAGTTCTTC
size: -; J: TRBJ2-7; V: TRBV6-5; D: TRBD2; CDR3: CASSRRTSGTLEQYF; DNA: TGTGCCAGCAGCCGGAGGACTAGCGGGACCCTCGAGCAGTACTTC
size: few; J: TRBJ2-4; V: TRBV10-3; D: TRBD1; CDR3: CAIKSDRAADIQYF; DNA: TGTGCCATCAAATCGGACAGGGCCGCAGACATTCAGTACTTC
size: -; J: TRBJ2-5; V: TRBV10-3; D: -; CDR3: CAISELNQETQYF; DNA: TGTGCCATCAGTGAGTTAAACCAAGAGACCCAGTACTTC